One sample yielded the 27 T cell receptor beta chains listed below, sequenced in a study of neoadjuvant anti-PD-1 for oral cavity cancer. Only in-frame clones appear in the TCRdb table, and some are missing; sequencing was by immunoSEQ multiplex PCR. This sample has 75,000 to 100,000 clones; roughly four fifths occur once, and the top ten carry around 3.1%. The sample consisted of PBMCs, taken before nivolumab (anti-PD-1) treatment. These receptors were collected from a person aged 40 to 85 with oral cavity squamous cell carcinoma.

This chain links TRBV29-1 with TRBJ1-5; TRBD1 is a possible D gene (5 bases). This CDR3 has 13 residues. The V gene's germline CDR1 is SQVTM and CDR2 ANQGSEA. Deletions cut 5 bases from V and 3 bases from J, with 11 bases between. The CDR3 protein is CSVRREVNQPQHF. The CDR3 DNA reads as TGCAGCGTTCGCAGGGAGGTCAATCAGCCCCAGCATTTT.

In the case of this clone: This sample also contains other DNA sequences that code for the same CDR3. The chain has TRBV10-1 and TRBJ2-2; the match to TRBD1 covers 7 bases. J lost 0 bases, V lost 3 bases, and 1 base had no gene match. Germline V lookup: CDR1 WNHNN, CDR2 SYGVQD (reference sequence). The CDR3 contains 15 residues. This CDR3 reads CASSDGTANTGELFF. CDR3 nucleotides: TGCGCCAGCAGTGATGGGACAGCGAACACCGGGGAGCTGTTTTTT.

The V and J genes are TRBV9 and TRBJ2-5; maybe TRBD2 (6 bases). The CDR3 length is 14 residues. Trimming removed 4 bases at V and 5 bases at J, with 15 bases between. CDR1 is SGDLS, CDR2 YYNGEE, per germline. The CDR3 DNA is TGTGCCAGCAGCCCCAGTGGAGGGTTGGAGACCCAGTACTTC. This encodes CASSPSGGLETQYF.

The J gene is TRBJ1-1, the V gene TRBV25-1; D remains ambiguous. The CDR3 has 11 amino acids. The V gene lost 10 bases and the J gene lost 5 bases, with 11 bases spanning the gap. Germline assignment: CDR1 MGHDK and CDR2 SYGVNS. CDR3 amino acids: CATSQMTEAFF. CDR3 sequence (DNA): TGTGCCACCTCCCAAATGACTGAAGCTTTCTTT.

The chain uses TRBV19 and TRBJ1-1; TRBD1 matches 11 bases. The length of the CDR3 is 15 residues. Germline V gene sequence: CDR1 LNHDA, CDR2 SQIVND (reference sequence). With 6 bases clipped from V and 0 bases from J, the junction kept 3 bases outside the gene matches. The CDR3 region is CASRGTGGMNTEAFF. The CDR3 bases are TGTGCCAGTAGGGGGACAGGGGGAATGAACACTGAAGCTTTCTTT.

This chain connects TRBV30 to TRBJ2-4, with D perhaps being TRBD1 or TRBD2 (5 bases each). Trimming left V 2 bases short and J 0 bases short, with 8 bases between. The germline CDR1 and CDR2 sequences are GTSNPN and SVGIG (reference sequence). The CDR3 sequence is 14 residues long. CDR3 coding DNA: TGTGCCTGGAGTTCCGGGACAGCCAAAAACATTCAGTACTTC. This sequence encodes CAWSSGTAKNIQYF.

The rearrangement uses TRBV7-9 and TRBJ1-4; weak D call: TRBD1 (5 bases). The CDR3 runs to 15 residues. Germline V CDR1 and CDR2: SEHNR, FQNEAQ (reference sequence). The germline V and J ends were trimmed by 4 bases and 8 bases, with 17 bases remaining between them. CDR3 bases: TGTGCCAGCAGCTCCTACCCCGCCGGGGGAGAAAAACTGTTTTTT. This codes for CASSSYPAGGEKLFF.

J is TRBJ1-4 and V is TRBV6-5; possible D gene TRBD1, 5 bases. Germline-derived CDR1 and CDR2 are MNHEY and SVGAGI. The CDR3 consists of 14 residues. V lost 6 bases to trimming and J lost 7 bases, with 15 bases between them. As DNA, the CDR3 is TGTGCCAGCAGAGGGACCCGTGGGATTGAAAAACTGTTTTTT. Protein: CASRGTRGIEKLFF.

V gene TRBV10-3 combines with J gene TRBJ2-1; TRBD1 agrees at 7 bases. V was pared by 4 bases and J by 7 bases, with 7 bases of the junction left unmatched. This CDR3 is built from 14 residues. Germline CDR1 reads ENHRY; CDR2 reads SYGVKD. The CDR3 is CAISVPGGKNEQFF. The CDR3, as DNA: TGTGCCATCAGTGTTCCAGGGGGTAAGAATGAGCAGTTCTTC.

This chain links TRBV18 with TRBJ2-2, with D perhaps matching TRBD1 (6 bases). V dropped 3 bases and J dropped 1 base, with 9 bases sitting between them. In germline, CDR1 is KGHSH, CDR2 LQKENI. The CDR3 length is 15 residues. As DNA, the CDR3 is TGTGCCAGCTCACCCCAAGGGGGGAACACCGGGGAGCTGTTTTTT. Translated: CASSPQGGNTGELFF.

The chain is built from TRBV5-1 and TRBJ2-2; D is unclear. The CDR3 loop spans 15 amino acids. From germline, CDR1 is SGHRS and CDR2 YFSETQ. The V gene lost 0 bases and the J gene lost 1 base, with 7 bases spanning the gap. The CDR3 is CASSLVTLNTGELFF. CDR3 sequence (DNA): TGCGCCAGCAGCTTGGTGACACTGAACACCGGGGAGCTGTTTTTT. Drawing the rest from reference TRBV5-1 and TRBJ2-2, the complete variable domain is KAGVTQTPRYLIKTRGQQVTLSCSPISGHRSVSWYQQTPGQGLQFLFEYFSETQRNKGNFPGRFSGRQFSNSRSEMNVSTLELGDSALYLCASSLVTLNTGELFFGEGSRLTVL.

The chain is built from TRBV13 and TRBJ2-5; TRBD2 is a possible D gene (5 bases). V lost 5 bases and J 5 bases, leaving 15 bases between the germline ends. Germline CDR1 is PRHDT and CDR2 is FYEKMQ (reference sequence). This CDR3 has 14 amino acids. The CDR3 sequence: CASSDGVREETQYF. DNA of the CDR3: TGTGCCAGCAGCGACGGGGTTAGGGAGGAGACCCAGTACTTC.

The gene calls are TRBV4-2 and TRBJ2-3; 7 bases line up with TRBD2. Unmatched junction bases numbered 8, after V lost 1 base and J lost 4 bases. This CDR3 region has 16 residues. CDR1 and CDR2 from the germline V gene are LGHNA and YNFKEQ. CDR3 in amino acids: CASSQVLGRGADTQYF. The CDR3 bases are TGTGCCAGCAGCCAAGTGCTGGGCCGGGGGGCAGATACGCAGTATTTT.

This clone was counted only a few times. This chain links TRBV5-1 with TRBJ2-7; D not resolved. Germline assignment: CDR1 SGHRS and CDR2 YFSETQ. V dropped 1 base and J dropped 0 bases, with 11 bases sitting between them. This CDR3 has 15 residues. CDR3 sequence (DNA): TGCGCCAGCAGCTTGAGTTACGGCAGCTCCTACGAGCAGTACTTC. The encoded protein is CASSLSYGSSYEQYF.

This sequence joins TRBV7-6 and TRBJ2-3; 8 bases fit TRBD1. V trimming: 3 bases; J trimming: 2 bases; junction bases outside the gene matches: 7. Germline CDR1 SGHVS, CDR2 FNYEAQ. CDR3 size: 16 residues. The CDR3 DNA reads as TGTGCCAGCAGCTTCCAGGGGGCGACCGTCACAGATACGCAGTATTTT. Translated: CASSFQGATVTDTQYF.

This sequence joins TRBV7-3 and TRBJ2-1; 7 nucleotides match TRBD1. CDR3 length: 16 residues. J was trimmed by 5 bases and V by 3 bases; bases with no gene match: 10. Germline V gene sequence: CDR1 SGHTA, CDR2 FQGTGA. CDR3 DNA sequence: TGTGCCAGCAGCTTCCTCCCGGGACAGACCAACAATGAGCAGTTCTTC. This sequence encodes CASSFLPGQTNNEQFF.

This chain links TRBV11-2 with TRBJ2-7; 9 nucleotides agree with TRBD1. The CDR3 covers 14 residues. Germline CDR1 is SGHAT and CDR2 is FQNNGV. Trimming at V came to 5 bases and at J to 5 bases, leaving 7 bases not matched to a gene. The DNA of the CDR3 is TGTGCCAGCAGCCCCCGGGACAGGGTCCACGAGCAGTACTTC. Amino acids: CASSPRDRVHEQYF.

The chain joins TRBV5-1 to TRBJ2-3; D might be TRBD1 (5 bases). Germline V gene data show CDR1 as SGHRS and CDR2 as YFSETQ. There are 13 residues in the CDR3. Trimming took off 7 bases at V and 4 bases at J, with 13 bases between the two ends. CDR3 region: CASARTNADTQYF. DNA for the CDR3: TGCGCCAGCGCCAGGACAAACGCAGATACGCAGTATTTT.

The chain links TRBV5-4 to TRBJ2-4; 12 bases are shared with TRBD2. CDR1 is SGHNT, CDR2 YYREEE, per germline (reference sequence). V shed 3 bases, J shed 10 bases, and the junction held 2 bases outside the gene matches. The CDR3 is made up of 13 amino acids. CDR3 sequence (DNA): TGTGCCAGCAGCTATGGACTAGCGGGAATTCAGTACTTC. Protein sequence: CASSYGLAGIQYF.

This clone occurred a few times. The J gene is TRBJ2-2, the V gene TRBV2; TRBD1 might be the D (6 bases). The germline V and J ends were trimmed by 5 bases and 2 bases, with 9 bases remaining between them. The V gene's germline CDR1 is SNHLY and CDR2 FYNNEI. This CDR3 spans 14 amino acids. CDR3 in amino acids: CASSPQGNTGELFF. The CDR3 nucleotides read TGTGCCAGCAGTCCACAGGGTAACACCGGGGAGCTGTTTTTT.

J is TRBJ2-2 and V is TRBV27; 11 bases line up with TRBD1. Trimming at V came to 6 bases and at J to 6 bases, leaving 6 bases not matched to a gene. This CDR3 has 15 amino acids. Germline V gives CDR1 MNHEY, CDR2 SMNVEV (reference sequence). CDR3 DNA: TGTGCCAGCAGGGACAGGGGGCATTTGGCCGGGGAGCTGTTTTTT. This codes for CASRDRGHLAGELFF.

This clone was seen just once. The V and J genes are TRBV5-4 and TRBJ1-2; no clear D gene. The CDR3 extends over 13 amino acids. Germline V lookup: CDR1 SGHNT, CDR2 YYREEE (reference sequence). V was pared by 3 bases and J by 6 bases, with 12 bases between. This CDR3 reads CASSSAGRNGYTF. The CDR3 DNA sequence: TGTGCCAGCAGCTCGGCTGGGAGAAATGGCTACACCTTC.

The V and J genes are TRBV5-5 and TRBJ1-4; D gene unclear. The V gene lost 2 bases and the J gene lost 0 bases, with 2 bases spanning the gap. Per the germline V gene, CDR1 is SGHKS and CDR2 is YYEKEE (reference sequence). The CDR3 extends over 13 amino acids. The CDR3 nucleotides are TGTGCCAGCAGCTTTTCAACTAATGAAAAACTGTTTTTT. It yields the protein CASSFSTNEKLFF.

The chain combines TRBV2 with TRBJ2-7; 8 bases fit TRBD1. Germline V CDR1 and CDR2: SNHLY, FYNNEI. The CDR3 is 14 amino acids. J gave up 2 bases and V 5 bases, and 5 bases lay outside the gene matches. In DNA form, the CDR3 reads TGTGCCAGCAGTTACAGGGGGAAGCCCTACGAGCAGTACTTC. Its protein product is CASSYRGKPYEQYF.

The chain has TRBV5-6 and TRBJ1-1; perhaps TRBD1 as D (6 bases). With 4 bases removed from V and 1 base from J, the gap between germline ends came to 14 bases. The CDR3 loop spans 15 amino acids. CDR1 SGHDT and CDR2 YYEEEE come from the germline V gene. The CDR3 sequence: CASSRGGGWNTEAFF. The CDR3, as DNA: TGTGCCAGCAGCCGTGGGGGGGGCTGGAACACTGAAGCTTTCTTT.

The V and J genes are TRBV10-3 and TRBJ2-3; D tentatively fits TRBD1 or TRBD2 (5 bases each). Germline CDR1 ENHRY, CDR2 SYGVKD. The CDR3 sequence is 16 residues long. Trimming cost V 3 bases and J 2 bases, with 15 bases left between them. CDR3 nucleotide sequence: TGTGCCATCAGTGACTCCCCGGGACGGACCACAGATACGCAGTATTTT. Amino acids: CAISDSPGRTTDTQYF.

The rearrangement uses TRBV29-1 and TRBJ1-1; D uncertain. Germline V gene sequence: CDR1 SQVTM, CDR2 ANQGSEA. This CDR3 has 14 amino acids. Trimming shortened V by 1 base and J by 4 bases, and 13 bases separated the two germline ends. CDR3 sequence reads: CSVEGQLGSTEAFF. DNA for the CDR3: TGCAGCGTTGAAGGGCAGCTCGGGAGCACTGAAGCTTTCTTT.